This section outlines one TCR beta chain sequence together with its context. The target of this receptor is not known. Within one base of it there is no much larger clone, and no base qualities were kept. The data were obtained in a study of vaccination and CD4 T cells after COVID-19 (dated by TCRdb to 2021 to 2024). With regard to the full study: SARS-CoV-2 positivity had been established in the convalescent patients by nasal swab PCR, and mild disease was recorded in several of these patients and severe disease in one. Culture stimuli were overlapping spike peptide pools from SARS-CoV-2 and from the common cold coronaviruses HCoV-NL63, HCoV-OC43 and HCoV-229E. Post-COVID blood samples were collected from convalescent patients a median of roughly 100 days after diagnosis, with a range of about 30 to 161 days. The time from the second vaccine dose to post-vaccine blood sampling had a median of roughly 70 days and ranged from roughly 13 to 241 days. Each participant got two doses of either the Pfizer-BioNTech BNT162b2 vaccine (n=8) or the Moderna mRNA-1273 vaccine (n=2). In control cultures, a CEFX viral epitope pool was used as positive control, an HIV-1 Nef peptide pool was used as negative control, or no peptide was added. Six males and four females were included in the convalescent cohort, with two Hispanic individuals, seven Caucasians, two Asians and one multiracial person represented. The spike-specific CD4+ TCR repertoire was compared before and after mRNA vaccination in over nine COVID-19 convalescent patients and several infection-naive healthy vaccine recipients.

Results the study describes overall, beyond this receptor: In convalescent patients, a median roughly 83% of post-vaccine SARS-CoV-2-reactive clones were detected only after vaccination, and vaccine-specific priming was suggested by this finding. Only a relatively small number of convalescent patients were included in the study, and early timepoints following natural infection were not analyzed. An increase in the median number of SARS-CoV-2-reactive clonotypes from approximately 20 after infection to a few dozen after vaccination was observed, but the change was not found to be significant. Of the vaccine-specific clones in convalescent patients, 304 of 307, or nearly all, reacted only to SARS-CoV-2 spike and did not cross-react with common cold coronaviruses.

V loses 0 bases of germline sequence and J loses 3 bases, and the interval between the two ends is 11 bases. From a lookup of the germline V gene, CDR1 and CDR2 are MNHEY and SVGAGI. The CDR3 spans 15 residues, from the cysteine through the phenylalanine. Left in the record is the CDR3 DNA by itself, 45 bases read in frame from the first base. Library preparation employed PCR. TCR sequencing of DNA from cultured CD4+ T cells used the Oncomine TCR Beta short-read assay at the Johns Hopkins FTIC core. The QIAamp micro DNA kit was used to extract genomic DNA from the cultured CD4+ T cells. The Oncomine TCR Beta libraries from cultured CD4+ T cells were pooled using unique dual indexes and then sequenced on an Illumina iSeq 100. In the source study's methods: Non-productive sequences were removed, and CDR3s that did not start with C, did not end with F or W, or were shorter than 7 amino acids were discarded. Antigen-specific clonotypes were identified using the MANAFEST web application through comparison of peptide-stimulated wells with reference and other culture wells. To be called positive, a clone needed an FDR below 0.05, an odds ratio above 5, and a productive frequency above 0.1% in at least two of three replicate wells. A clonotype was classed as cross-reactive if the clonotype showed significant expansion both in SARS-CoV-2 spike wells and in at least one common cold coronavirus spike condition. Using R version 3.6.1, CDR3 homology was evaluated through Levenshtein distances (stringdist) along with unrooted phylogenetic trees (ape). TCRdb reran the public reads through fastp at Q25 and MiXCR, keeping productive beta chains. Rows are combined by CDR3 protein, so each entry shows the most common genes and DNA. For this entry, the V and J calls and clone size follow TCRdb and not the study's own pipeline. Recorded for this sample are under 15,000 distinct CDR3 sequences; around 60% of them occurred a single time. The ten largest clones add up to more than 9.5% of the sample.

The treatment or condition label on this specimen signifies: roughly ten-day PBMC culture with coronavirus spike peptide pools or control peptides (ViraFEST assay). To expand antigen-specific T cells with peptide pools and then pick out the expanded clonotypes through TCR sequencing, the study relied on the ViraFEST assay. The convalescent patients' positive SARS-CoV-2 PCR tests were from March to December 2020, which was before the Alpha, Beta and Delta variants emerged in the United States. Each well held fewer than 2.5 million PBMCs cultured with around 9 ug/ml peptide pools in IMDM containing 5% human AB serum and approximately 10 IU/ml IL-2. On days 3 and 7, half of the culture medium was replaced with fresh IL-2-containing medium. CD4+ T cells were isolated after about nine days of culture through negative selection using the EasySep CD4+ T cell isolation kit. PBMCs were separated from whole blood using Ficoll-Paque Plus gradient centrifugation and then either used fresh or cryopreserved at -140C. Each culture condition was generally run in triplicate wells.

This chain is built from TRBV6-5 and TRBJ1-1; the D region possibly corresponds to TRBD1 (5 bases align). Material for sequencing was CD4+ T cells from blood, cultured in vitro. This sequence originates from a human donor who had recovered from COVID-19. The CDR3 in this case is CASSYSEVGDTEAFF. The base sequence is TGTGCCAGCAGTTACTCCGAAGTAGGGGACACTGAAGCTTTCTTT.